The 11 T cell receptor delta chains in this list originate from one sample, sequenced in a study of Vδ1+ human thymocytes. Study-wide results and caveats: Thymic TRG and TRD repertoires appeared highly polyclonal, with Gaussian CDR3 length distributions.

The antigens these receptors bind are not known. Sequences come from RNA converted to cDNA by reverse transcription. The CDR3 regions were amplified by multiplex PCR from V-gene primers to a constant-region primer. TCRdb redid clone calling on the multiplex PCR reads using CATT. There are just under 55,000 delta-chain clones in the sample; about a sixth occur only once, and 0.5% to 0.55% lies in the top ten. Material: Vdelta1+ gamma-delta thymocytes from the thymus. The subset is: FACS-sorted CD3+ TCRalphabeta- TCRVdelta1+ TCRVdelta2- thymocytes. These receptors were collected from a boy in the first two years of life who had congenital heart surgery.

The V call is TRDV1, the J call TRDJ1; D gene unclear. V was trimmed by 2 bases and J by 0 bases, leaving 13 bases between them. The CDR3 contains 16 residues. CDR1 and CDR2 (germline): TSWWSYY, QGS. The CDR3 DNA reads TGTGCTCTTGGGGAAATCCACGAGCGATACACCGATAAACTCATCTTT. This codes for CALGEIHERYTDKLIF.

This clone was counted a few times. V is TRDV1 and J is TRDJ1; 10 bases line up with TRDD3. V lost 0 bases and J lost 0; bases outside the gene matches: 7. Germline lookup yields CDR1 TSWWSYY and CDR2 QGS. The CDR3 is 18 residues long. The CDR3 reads CALGELVVGDTYTDKLIF. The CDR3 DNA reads TGTGCTCTTGGGGAACTGGTGGTGGGGGATACATACACCGATAAACTCATCTTT.

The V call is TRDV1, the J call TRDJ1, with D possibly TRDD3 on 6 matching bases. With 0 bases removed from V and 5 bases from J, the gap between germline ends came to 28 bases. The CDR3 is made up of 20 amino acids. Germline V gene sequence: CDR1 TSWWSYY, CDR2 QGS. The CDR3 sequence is CALGELAPYHALYWDDKLIF. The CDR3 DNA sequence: TGTGCTCTTGGGGAACTAGCCCCCTACCACGCGCTTTACTGGGATGATAAACTCATCTTT.

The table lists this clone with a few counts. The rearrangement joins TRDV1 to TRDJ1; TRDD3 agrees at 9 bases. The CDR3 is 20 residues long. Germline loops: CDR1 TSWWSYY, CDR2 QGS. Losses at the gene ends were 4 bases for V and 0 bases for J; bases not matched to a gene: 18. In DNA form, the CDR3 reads TGTGCTCTTGGGGTGGTCCTTCCTTTCTTACTGGGGGACTACACCGATAAACTCATCTTT. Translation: CALGVVLPFLLGDYTDKLIF.

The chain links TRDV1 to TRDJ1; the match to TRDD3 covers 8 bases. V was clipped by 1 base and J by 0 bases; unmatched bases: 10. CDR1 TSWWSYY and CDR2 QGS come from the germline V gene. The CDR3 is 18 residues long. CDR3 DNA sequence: TGTGCTCTTGGGGAACCGCCGCTCTGGGGGACCTACACCGATAAACTCATCTTT. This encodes CALGEPPLWGTYTDKLIF.

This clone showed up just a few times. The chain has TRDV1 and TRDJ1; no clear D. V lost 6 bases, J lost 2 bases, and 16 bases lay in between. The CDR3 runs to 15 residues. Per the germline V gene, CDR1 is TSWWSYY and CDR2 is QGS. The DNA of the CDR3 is TGTGCTCTTGGCCCCTTGGGTCTTTGGACCGATAAACTCATCTTT. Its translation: CALGPLGLWTDKLIF.

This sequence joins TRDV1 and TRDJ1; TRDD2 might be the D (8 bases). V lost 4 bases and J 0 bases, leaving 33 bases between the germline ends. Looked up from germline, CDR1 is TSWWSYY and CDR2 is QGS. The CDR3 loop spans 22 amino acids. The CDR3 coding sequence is TGTGCTCTTGGGGTGCCCGCCTTCCTAACCCTGGGGGTTAAATCTTACACCGATAAACTCATCTTT. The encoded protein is CALGVPAFLTLGVKSYTDKLIF.

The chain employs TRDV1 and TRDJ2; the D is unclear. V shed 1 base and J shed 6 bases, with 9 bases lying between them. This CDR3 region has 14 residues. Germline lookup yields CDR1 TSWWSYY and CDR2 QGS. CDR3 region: CALGERQSPAQLFF. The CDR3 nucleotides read TGTGCTCTTGGGGAACGGCAGTCCCCAGCACAACTCTTCTTT.

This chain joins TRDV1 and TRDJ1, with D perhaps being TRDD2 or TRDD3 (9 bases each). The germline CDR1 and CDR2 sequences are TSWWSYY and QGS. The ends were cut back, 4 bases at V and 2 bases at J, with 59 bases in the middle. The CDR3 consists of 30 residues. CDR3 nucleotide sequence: TGTGCTCTTGGGGTAGCAGCCTTCCTACACATCAGCCCACTGGACTCGTTTGGGGGGGATACTAGCGGGAGGACCGATAAACTCATCTTT. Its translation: CALGVAAFLHISPLDSFGGDTSGRTDKLIF.

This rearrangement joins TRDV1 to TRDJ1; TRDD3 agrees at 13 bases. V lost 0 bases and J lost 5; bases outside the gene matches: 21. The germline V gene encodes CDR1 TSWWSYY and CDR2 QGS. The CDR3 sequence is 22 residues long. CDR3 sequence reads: CALGELGEPRKTGGYARDKLIF. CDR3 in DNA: TGTGCTCTTGGGGAACTTGGGGAGCCTAGGAAAACTGGGGGATACGCGAGGGATAAACTCATCTTT.

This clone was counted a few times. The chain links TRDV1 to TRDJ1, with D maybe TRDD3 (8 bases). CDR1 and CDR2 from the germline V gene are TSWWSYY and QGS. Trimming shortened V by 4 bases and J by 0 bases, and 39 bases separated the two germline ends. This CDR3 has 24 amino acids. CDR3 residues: CALGAIPHSYTHLYWGLYTDKLIF. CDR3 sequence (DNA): TGTGCTCTTGGGGCCATACCCCATTCCTACACACACCTATACTGGGGGTTGTACACCGATAAACTCATCTTT.